These 26 T cell receptor beta chains were all obtained from the same sample, sequenced in a study of blood T cell repertoires in COVID-19. Only in-frame clones appear in the TCRdb table, and some are missing; sequencing was by immunoSEQ multiplex PCR. The data show a few hundred thousand clones, around nine tenths seen once. Sequencing was performed on peripheral blood. Source of these receptors: a woman aged 55-75 years with COVID-19, enrolled during active disease.

This sequence joins TRBV30 and TRBJ1-1; the D is unclear. Germline V gives CDR1 GTSNPN, CDR2 SVGIG (reference sequence). V was shortened by 4 bases and J by 13 bases, with 13 bases between the two germline ends. CDR3 length: 10 residues. CDR3: CAWKHSKVFF. The DNA for the CDR3 is TGTGCCTGGAAGCACAGTAAGGTTTTCTTT.

The chain uses TRBV4-2 and TRBJ2-7; 7 bases align to TRBD2. Germline V gene data show CDR1 as LGHNA and CDR2 as YNFKEQ. The junction had 8 bases not matched to a gene; V was cut back by 3 bases and J by 3 bases. The CDR3 contains 15 residues. The CDR3 spells CASSQTGLVDYEQYF. The CDR3 DNA follows: TGTGCCAGCAGCCAGACCGGACTAGTCGACTACGAGCAGTACTTC.

The CDR3 DNA follows: TGTGCCAGTACCAAGGGACAGGGTCTAGCTGAAGCTTTCTTT. Translated, it gives CASTKGQGLAEAFF. The chain recombines TRBV19 with TRBJ1-1; 9 nucleotides line up with TRBD1. Trimming at V came to 7 bases and at J to 6 bases, leaving 9 bases not matched to a gene. From germline, CDR1 is LNHDA and CDR2 SQIVND (reference sequence). The CDR3 has 14 residues. Full variable domain (rest looked up from reference TRBV19 and TRBJ1-1): DGGITQSPKYLFRKEGQNVTLSCEQNLNHDAMYWYRQDPGQGLRLIYYSQIVNDFQKGDIAEGYSVSREKKESFPLTVTSAQKNPTAFYLCASTKGQGLAEAFFGQGTRLTVV.

This rearrangement joins TRBV5-5 to TRBJ1-4; 7 bases match TRBD1. The V gene end was trimmed by 3 bases and the J gene end by 12 bases; junction bases not matched to a gene: 8. The CDR3 sequence is 13 residues long. Germline V gene sequence: CDR1 SGHKS, CDR2 YYEKEE (reference sequence). CDR3: CASSWGQTLELFF. The DNA of the CDR3 is TGTGCCAGCAGCTGGGGACAGACTTTGGAACTGTTTTTT.

Comment on this clone: At one end, the junction sequence differs from germline, possibly due to a read error. The chain has TRBV6-2 or TRBV6-3 and TRBJ1-3; possibly TRBD1 for D (5 bases). Germline CDR1 reads MNHEY; CDR2 reads SVGEGT. This CDR3 has 17 residues. CDR3 loop: CASSYYWGGGAGNTIYF. CDR3 sequence (DNA): TGTGCCAGCAGCTACTATTGGGGCGGCGGAGCTGGAAACACCATATATTTT.

V and J are TRBV4-2 and TRBJ2-7; D may be TRBD1 (5 bases). Germline loops: CDR1 LGHNA, CDR2 YNFKEQ. The V gene lost 4 bases and the J gene lost 5 bases, with 12 bases spanning the gap. The CDR3 extends over 13 amino acids. The DNA for the CDR3 is TGTGCCAGCAGCCCCGAAGGGGTCCACGAGCAGTACTTC. This translates into CASSPEGVHEQYF.

The rearrangement joins TRBV5-1 to TRBJ1-2, with D possibly matching TRBD1 (5 bases). The ends were cut back, 3 bases at V and 8 bases at J, with 14 bases in the middle. Germline loops: CDR1 SGHRS, CDR2 YFSETQ. This CDR3 comprises 13 residues. CDR3 protein: CASSWGASEGYTF. For the CDR3, the DNA is TGCGCCAGCAGCTGGGGCGCGAGCGAGGGCTACACCTTC.

The chain has TRBV6-1 and TRBJ1-1; possible D gene TRBD1, 5 bases. V was shortened by 4 bases and J by 4 bases, with 19 bases between the two germline ends. Germline assignment: CDR1 MNHNS and CDR2 SASEGT. The CDR3 runs to 16 residues. The CDR3 DNA is TGTGCCAGCAGTGGGTGGTCCCAGGGTAGCAGCACTGAAGCTTTCTTT. As protein: CASSGWSQGSSTEAFF.

The CDR3 bases are TGTGCCAGCAGCACAACAGGGGAGGTTTATGGCTACACCTTC. Amino acid sequence: CASSTTGEVYGYTF. V and J are TRBV7-8 and TRBJ1-2; 7 nucleotides agree with TRBD1. With 5 bases clipped from V and 5 bases from J, the junction kept 8 bases outside the gene matches. The CDR3 spans 14 residues. Germline CDR1 SGHVS, CDR2 FQNEAQ.

CDR3 nucleotides: TGTGCCAGCAGCCAAGTTTATGGGGGCCTCTATGGCTACACCTTC. Translation: CASSQVYGGLYGYTF. The V gene is TRBV14, the J gene TRBJ1-2, with a tentative D call TRBD1 (6 bases). Trimming took off 1 base at V and 4 bases at J, with 13 bases between the two ends. The CDR3 has 15 amino acids. CDR1 is SGHDN and CDR2 is FVKESK in the germline V gene.

The chain couples TRBV2 to TRBJ2-1, with D perhaps matching TRBD2 (6 bases). Trimming left V 6 bases short and J 6 bases short, with 15 bases between. This CDR3 spans 14 amino acids. Per germline, CDR1 SNHLY and CDR2 FYNNEI. The CDR3 nucleotides read TGTGCCAGCAGCTCCTCGGGACTCACCAATGAGCAGTTCTTC. Translated: CASSSSGLTNEQFF.

This clone has just a few counts. The J gene is TRBJ1-5, the V gene TRBV4-2; 9 bases fit TRBD1. V dropped 0 bases and J dropped 11; count of bases not matched to a gene: 5. Germline V gene sequence: CDR1 LGHNA, CDR2 YNFKEQ. The CDR3 sequence is 14 residues long. The CDR3 protein is CASSQEQGAMAQHF. In DNA form, the CDR3 reads TGTGCCAGCAGCCAAGAACAGGGGGCTATGGCCCAGCATTTT.

This chain connects TRBV3-1 (or the pseudogene TRBV3-2) to TRBJ2-5; 8 bases are a match to TRBD2. This CDR3 is built from 17 residues. V lost 1 base, J lost 2 bases, and 9 bases stayed unmatched. Germline V CDR1 and CDR2: LGHDT, YNNKEL (reference sequence). The CDR3: CASSQGVGGGPQETQYF. CDR3 nucleotides: TGTGCCAGCAGCCAAGGAGTTGGCGGGGGGCCTCAAGAGACCCAGTACTTC.

This clone was counted a single time. This chain uses TRBV6-1 with TRBJ2-3; TRBD2 matches at 14 bases. The CDR3 is 16 amino acids. V gave up 1 base and J gave up 9 bases; unmatched junction bases: 6. The germline V gene encodes CDR1 MNHNS and CDR2 SASEGT. CDR3 nucleotide sequence: TGTGCCAGCAGTGAAGGACTAGCGGGGGGGCAAAGCACGCAGTATTTT. Translating it yields CASSEGLAGGQSTQYF.

The V and J genes are TRBV9 and TRBJ1-1; D gene ambiguous. There are 13 residues in the CDR3. Germline V gene sequence: CDR1 SGDLS, CDR2 YYNGEE. V lost 1 base, J lost 5 bases, and 9 bases lay in between. This CDR3 reads CASSVSGATEAFF. DNA of the CDR3: TGTGCCAGCAGCGTATCTGGTGCGACTGAAGCTTTCTTT.

This clone was seen only once. The gene calls are TRBV12-3 or TRBV12-4 and TRBJ2-7; weak D call: TRBD1 (5 bases). Trimming cost V 3 bases and J 2 bases, with 8 bases left between them. The CDR3 has 13 residues. The CDR3 region is CASSFPGTYEQYF. The CDR3 DNA reads as TGTGCCAGCAGTTTCCCAGGGACCTACGAGCAGTACTTC.

This clone occurred once. The V gene is TRBV4-2, the J gene TRBJ2-5; D perhaps matches TRBD1 (6 bases). CDR1 and CDR2 from the germline V gene are LGHNA and YNFKEQ. This CDR3 has 18 amino acids. V lost 2 bases and J 5 bases, leaving 24 bases between the germline ends. CDR3 sequence reads: CASSQLLRGRRRLETQYF. CDR3 DNA sequence: TGTGCCAGCAGCCAACTACTCAGGGGACGCCGACGATTGGAGACCCAGTACTTC.

The chain has TRBV27 and TRBJ2-3; 7 bases map to TRBD1. V lost 4 bases to trimming and J lost 1 base; unmatched junction nucleotides: 11. The V gene's germline CDR1 is MNHEY and CDR2 SMNVEV (reference sequence). The CDR3 sequence is 17 residues long. CDR3 residues: CASSSWPTGQRTDTQYF. In DNA, the CDR3 is TGTGCCAGCAGTTCTTGGCCGACGGGACAGCGCACAGATACGCAGTATTTT.

This clone has a count of ten or more. The chain couples TRBV3-1 (or the pseudogene TRBV3-2) to TRBJ1-2; 9 bases agree with TRBD1. The trim removed 8 bases at V and 0 bases at J, leaving 4 bases unmatched. CDR3 length: 14 amino acids. Germline values: CDR1 LGHDT, CDR2 YNNKEL (reference sequence). The DNA of the CDR3 is TGTGCCAGCTCCGGGACAGGGACTAACTATGGCTACACCTTC. Protein product: CASSGTGTNYGYTF.

The count of this clone is one. This chain uses TRBV6-6 with TRBJ2-1; tentatively, D is TRBD1 (6 bases). V shed 5 bases and J shed 3 bases, with 20 bases lying between them. CDR3 length equals 17 residues. Germline V gene lookup returns CDR1 MNHNY and CDR2 SVGAGI (reference sequence). DNA of the CDR3: TGTGCCAGCAGTCCTTACCTTCGGGACACACACTACAATGAGCAGTTCTTC. Its protein is CASSPYLRDTHYNEQFF.

V and J are TRBV3-1 (or the pseudogene TRBV3-2) and TRBJ1-2; the match to TRBD1 covers 11 bases. Germline V gene data show CDR1 as LGHDT and CDR2 as YNNKEL (reference sequence). After removal of 4 bases from V and 8 bases from J, the junction contained 12 bases not matched to a gene. The CDR3 totals 16 residues. DNA of the CDR3: TGTGCCAGCAGCCCGGCCCTCAGGGGGACAGGGGGGGGCTACACCTTC. This codes for CASSPALRGTGGGYTF.

With respect to this clone: Other DNA sequences from this sample encode an identical CDR3 as well. This rearrangement joins TRBV5-1 to TRBJ1-5; 9 bases are a match to TRBD1. CDR1 and CDR2 from the germline V gene are SGHRS and YFSETQ. J lost 4 bases, V lost 4 bases, and 3 bases had no gene match. This CDR3 comprises 14 residues. The DNA for the CDR3 is TGCGCCAGCAGCCCGGGACAGGGTAATCAGCCCCAGCATTTT. Translated, it gives CASSPGQGNQPQHF.

The chain is built from TRBV5-1 and TRBJ1-6; 7 bases are shared with TRBD1. After removal of 4 bases from V and 5 bases from J, the junction contained 9 bases not matched to a gene. Germline CDR1 reads SGHRS; CDR2 reads YFSETQ. The CDR3 runs to 16 residues. CDR3 region: CASSTGQPTNNSPLHF. CDR3 sequence (DNA): TGCGCCAGCAGCACGGGACAGCCAACTAATAATTCACCCCTCCACTTT.

The rearrangement uses TRBV2 and TRBJ1-4, with TRBD1 identical over 8 bases. Germline-derived CDR1 and CDR2 are SNHLY and FYNNEI. There are 14 residues in the CDR3. Trimming at V came to 11 bases and at J to 1 base, leaving 6 bases not matched to a gene. CDR3 loop: CAAGGTGTNEKLFF. The CDR3 DNA reads as TGTGCCGCGGGGGGGACAGGAACTAATGAAAAACTGTTTTTT.

V usage is TRBV5-1 and J usage is TRBJ2-3, with TRBD2 identical over 8 bases. CDR3 length: 15 residues. The germline gives CDR1 SGHRS, CDR2 YFSETQ. V lost 4 bases to trimming and J lost 2 bases; unmatched junction nucleotides: 6. CDR3 residues: CASSPQRGLTDTQYF. The CDR3, as DNA: TGCGCCAGCAGCCCCCAGCGGGGGCTCACAGATACGCAGTATTTT.

This clone was seen only a few times. This chain connects TRBV6-5 to TRBJ1-6, with a possible D match to TRBD1 (5 bases). V was pared by 2 bases and J by 7 bases, with 9 bases between. Germline V gives CDR1 MNHEY, CDR2 SVGAGI. There are 14 residues in the CDR3. The CDR3, as DNA: TGTGCCAGCAGTTACGTTCGGGGGAATTCACCCCTCCACTTT. Its translation is CASSYVRGNSPLHF.